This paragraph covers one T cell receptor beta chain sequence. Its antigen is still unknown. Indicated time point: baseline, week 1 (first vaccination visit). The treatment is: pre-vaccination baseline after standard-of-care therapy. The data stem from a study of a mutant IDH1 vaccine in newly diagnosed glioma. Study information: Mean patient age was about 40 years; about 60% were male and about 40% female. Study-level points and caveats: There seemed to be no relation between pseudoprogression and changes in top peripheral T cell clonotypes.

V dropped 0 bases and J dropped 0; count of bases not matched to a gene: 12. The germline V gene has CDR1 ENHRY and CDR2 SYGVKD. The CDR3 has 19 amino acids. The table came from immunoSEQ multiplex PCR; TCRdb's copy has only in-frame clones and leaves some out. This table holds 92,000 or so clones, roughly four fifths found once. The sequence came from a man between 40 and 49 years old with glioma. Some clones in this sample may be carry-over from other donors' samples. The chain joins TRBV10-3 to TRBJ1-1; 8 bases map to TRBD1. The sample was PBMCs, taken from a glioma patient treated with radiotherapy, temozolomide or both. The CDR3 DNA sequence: TGTGCCATCAGTGAGTCGTTCCATTCAGGGGGCGCGATGAACACTGAAGCTTTCTTT. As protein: CAISESFHSGGAMNTEAFF.